This TCR beta chain was recovered during a study of blood T cell repertoires in COVID-19. In the study overall: COVID-19 samples, acute and convalescent, were from the United States, Italy and Spain. PBMCs, B-cell-depleted T cells, or T cells were the source of the cDNA or gDNA that made up the material.

Authors' data handling: Nucleated cell counts were estimated from reference gene primer amplification. TCRdb's copy holds only in-frame clones and misses some; the assay was immunoSEQ multiplex PCR. That table furnishes V, J and clone size, whereas the DNA furnished D and trimming. The sample gives roughly 130,000 clones, around 76% of which show up once; approximately 14% is in the top ten. The germline V gene encodes CDR1 ENHRY and CDR2 SYGVKD. The CDR3 spans 14 residues. V lost 2 bases to trimming and J lost 3 bases, with 10 bases between them. This sequence was found in a man of 80 years or more with acute or convalescent COVID-19. The source material was peripheral blood. This chain joins TRBV10-3 and TRBJ1-1; no definite D call. The CDR3 here is CAISEEPGYTEAFF. The CDR3 nucleotides read TGTGCCATCAGTGAGGAACCAGGCTACACTGAAGCTTTCTTT.